There are a few counts of the clone carrying this TCR beta chain. Its antigen is undetermined. The CDR3 runs 14 residues. Trimming removed 8 bases at V and 5 bases at J, with 13 bases between. Germline-derived CDR1 and CDR2 are MNHEY and SMNVEV (reference sequence). Each CDR3 protein gets one entry after TCRdb re-called the reads with MiXCR. The repertoire has around 530,000 distinct CDR3 sequences, 15% to 20% of them found once; the top ten carry approximately 24%. The entry originates in a study of T cell repertoires in cytomegalovirus infection. Overall study context: It can be stated that public TCR beta signatures indicated CMV infection as well as a matching HLA type.

Regarding the study as a whole: In two of eight donors, the top clonotype was HLA-C-restricted CMV-specific. Individuals carrying CMV plus the relevant HLA were identified by cumulative frequency of public TCR beta families.

This receptor was taken from a human donor in good health (CMV status not recorded). Some clones in this sample may be carry-over from other donors' samples. Input material: CD8+ T cells from PBMCs. This sequence joins TRBV27 and TRBJ1-6, with a possible D match to TRBD1 (5 bases). CDR3 region: CASGVLGDNSPLHF. As DNA, the CDR3 is TGTGCCAGCGGGGTCTTGGGGGATAATTCACCCCTCCACTTT.